This TCR beta chain was sequenced in a study of T-cell memory formation after mild COVID-19. As for the study in general: TCR clusters were largely donor specific. The study's findings and limits: Shrinking CD4+ clones were chiefly CM and EM; CD8+ ones were chiefly EMRA. Memory from before infection featured some responding clones, which suggests cross-reactive memory joined.

Germline V gene sequence: CDR1 SGHRS, CDR2 YFSETQ. CDR3 size: 15 residues. V lost 3 bases to trimming and J lost 3 bases; unmatched junction nucleotides: 4. Libraries for TCRalpha and TCRbeta carried sample barcodes and unique molecular identifiers via 5'RACE. Using its own MiXCR run on the 5' RACE reads, TCRdb lists one record per CDR3 protein. The top ten hold about 11% of the sample, which has about 620,000 distinct CDR3 sequences, about a sixth seen once. On this clonotype itself: Its specificity is unknown.

The material sequenced was PBMCs or a T cell subset sorted from them (not recorded which). This receptor was obtained from an adult woman who had mild COVID-19 (a few samples of this study predate the infection). Cell type and time point are not known. The chain uses TRBV5-1 and TRBJ2-5, with 11 positions matching TRBD2. The CDR3 bases are TGCGCCAGCAGCTATCAACTAGCGGGGGAAGAGACCCAGTACTTC. It is translated as CASSYQLAGEETQYF.